This TCR beta chain was obtained from a study of shared clonotypes between healthy human individuals. At a deep level, the assay was run. Using immunoSEQ multiplex PCR, the repertoire was profiled, and TCRdb retains in-frame clones only, with some absent. The sample includes a few million clones, 80% to 95% seen only once; the top ten take 0.35% to 0.45%. V shed 5 bases, J shed 7 bases, and the junction held 6 bases outside the gene matches. Germline V gives CDR1 MNHEY, CDR2 SMNVEV (reference sequence). This CDR3 region has 13 residues. The V call is TRBV27, the J call TRBJ1-2, with TRBD1 matching 8 bases. The TCR comes from a man younger than 35 in good health. Some clones in this sample may be carry-over from other donors' samples. The sample comprised naive CD4+ T cells from PBMCs. This sample's subset: CD45RA+ positively selected. The CDR3 loop is CASSPRGQGGYTF. The CDR3, as DNA: TGTGCCAGCAGTCCCAGGGGGCAGGGTGGCTACACCTTC.